The T cell receptor beta chain under discussion was sequenced for a study of cytomegalovirus exposure and HLA in healthy donors. Broader study findings: A later analysis linked a missense DCLRE1C variant to TCR beta V- and J-gene trimming. The authors confirmed in vitro that three CMV-associated chains were specific for CMV antigens. Accurate predictions that matched the HLA-A and HLA-B alleles of most subjects were reportedly made from TCR beta sequences.

13 Jbeta primers and 60 Vbeta primers were used for the PCR. Clones were sequenced by immunoSEQ multiplex PCR, and TCRdb holds only the in-frame ones, with some missing. This repertoire shows over 110,000 clones, about 79% found once; its top ten account for 2.5%. Germline CDR1 is WNHNN and CDR2 is SYGVQD (reference sequence). The CDR3 spans 14 residues. Between the trimmed V and J ends, which lost 4 bases and 2 bases, there was a span of 12 bases. About this clone itself: The target antigen is unknown.

This sequence joins TRBV10-1 and TRBJ2-7; a weak D match, TRBD1 (6 bases). This TCR was recovered from a male donor in good health and CMV-seronegative. The source material was PBMCs. The CDR3 nucleotides read TGCGCCAGCAGTGCCACAGGGCCCCCCTACGAGCAGTACTTC. Translated: CASSATGPPYEQYF.